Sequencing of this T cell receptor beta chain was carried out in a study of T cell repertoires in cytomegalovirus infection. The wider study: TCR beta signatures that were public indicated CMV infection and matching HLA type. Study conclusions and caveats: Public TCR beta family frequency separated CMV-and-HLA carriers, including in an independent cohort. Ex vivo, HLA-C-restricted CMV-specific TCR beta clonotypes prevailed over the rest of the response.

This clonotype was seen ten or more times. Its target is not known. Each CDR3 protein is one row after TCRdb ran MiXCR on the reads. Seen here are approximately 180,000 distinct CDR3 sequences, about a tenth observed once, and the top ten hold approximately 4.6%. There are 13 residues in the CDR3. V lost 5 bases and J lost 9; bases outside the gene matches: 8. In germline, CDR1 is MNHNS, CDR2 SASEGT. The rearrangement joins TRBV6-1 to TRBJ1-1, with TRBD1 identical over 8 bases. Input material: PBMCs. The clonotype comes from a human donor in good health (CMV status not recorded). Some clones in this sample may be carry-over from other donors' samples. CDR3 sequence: CASSLFTGGKAFF. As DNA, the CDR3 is TGTGCCAGCAGTTTATTCACAGGGGGTAAAGCTTTCTTT.